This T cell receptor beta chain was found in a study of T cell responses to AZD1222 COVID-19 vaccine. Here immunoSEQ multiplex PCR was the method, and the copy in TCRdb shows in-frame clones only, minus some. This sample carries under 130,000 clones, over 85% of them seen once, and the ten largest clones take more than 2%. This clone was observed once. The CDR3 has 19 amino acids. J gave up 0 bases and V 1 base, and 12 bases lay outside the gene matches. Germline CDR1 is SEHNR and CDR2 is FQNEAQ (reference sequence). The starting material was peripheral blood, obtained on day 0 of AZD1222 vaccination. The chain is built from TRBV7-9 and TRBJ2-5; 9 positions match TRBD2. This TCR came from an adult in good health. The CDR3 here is CASSLEVPPAGGYQETQYF. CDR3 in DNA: TGTGCCAGCAGCTTAGAGGTTCCCCCAGCGGGGGGCTACCAAGAGACCCAGTACTTC.